These T cell receptor beta chains were read from a single sample in a study of tumor-infiltrating lymphocytes in localized non-small cell lung cancer. Using immunoSEQ multiplex PCR, the repertoire was profiled, and TCRdb retains in-frame clones only, with some absent. The sample lists 3,000 to 5,000 clones; around 62% were seen once. Specimen: uninvolved lung tissue not adjacent to the tumor. Receptor source: a human donor with non-small cell lung cancer. Both conserved end residues are part of each CDR3. The D gene is left open where the match is weak. The size field is filled for only some rows; it gives once, few, many or a size class.

DNA: TGTGCCTGGAGTCGGGGGCATGAACAGCCCCAGCATTTT; CDR3: CAWSRGHEQPQHF; D: NA; J: TRBJ1-5; V: TRBV30; size: NA
DNA: TGTGCCAGCAGGTTCAGGAAACAGGGGCCCGCGGTCACTGAAGCTTTCTTT; CDR3: CASRFRKQGPAVTEAFF; D: TRBD1; J: TRBJ1-1; V: TRBV11-2; size: NA
DNA: TGTGCCACCAGCAGAGATTTGCTAGCGGGGTCCTACGAGCAGTACTTC; CDR3: CATSRDLLAGSYEQYF; D: TRBD2; J: TRBJ2-7; V: TRBV15; size: NA
DNA: TGTGCCACCAACGTACTGGGGGGCTACGAGCAGTACTTC; CDR3: CATNVLGGYEQYF; D: NA; J: TRBJ2-7; V: TRBV5-5; size: NA
DNA: TGTGCCAGCAGCGTAGCCGAGGGGGCATCCTACAATGAGCAGTTCTTC; CDR3: CASSVAEGASYNEQFF; D: TRBD1; J: TRBJ2-1; V: TRBV9; size: NA
DNA: TGTGCCAGCAGCCCCCGACCGGGACAGCGCTCCTACGAGCAGTACTTC; CDR3: CASSPRPGQRSYEQYF; D: TRBD1; J: TRBJ2-7; V: TRBV4-2; size: medium-sized
DNA: TGTGCCAGCAGCTTAACAGCTCCAACACGACCCCCTACCTACGAGCAGTACTTC; CDR3: CASSLTAPTRPPTYEQYF; D: NA; J: TRBJ2-7; V: TRBV7-6; size: NA
DNA: TGTGCCAGCAGACGGACAGGGAACACCGGGGAGCTGTTTTTT; CDR3: CASRRTGNTGELFF; D: TRBD1; J: TRBJ2-2; V: TRBV5-6; size: once
DNA: TGTGCCAGCAGCCTCACACCCAATCAGCCCCAGCATTTT; CDR3: CASSLTPNQPQHF; D: NA; J: TRBJ1-5; V: TRBV4-2; size: NA
DNA: TGTGCCAGCAGGCGAGACAGTGGTGGGGCCAACGTCCTGACTTTC; CDR3: CASRRDSGGANVLTF; D: NA; J: TRBJ2-6; V: TRBV7-9; size: NA
DNA: TGTGCCTGGAGTCTGGGACAGGGTAGTTCACCCCTCCACTTT; CDR3: CAWSLGQGSSPLHF; D: TRBD1; J: TRBJ1-6; V: TRBV30; size: NA
DNA: TGTGCCAGCAGTCAAGAATTAGAAAGGCAGCCCCAGCATTTT; CDR3: CASSQELERQPQHF; D: NA; J: TRBJ1-5; V: TRBV6-4; size: NA
DNA: TGTGCCAGTAGAACTACAGGGGTCCAGGAAAAACTGTTTTTT; CDR3: CASRTTGVQEKLFF; D: TRBD1; J: TRBJ1-4; V: TRBV19; size: NA
DNA: TGTGCCAGCAGTCACCCTACACAGGCTAACTATGGCTACACCTTC; CDR3: CASSHPTQANYGYTF; D: NA; J: TRBJ1-2; V: TRBV5-4; size: NA
DNA: TGTGCCAGCAGCTCACAGGGGGGCAATCAGCCCCAGCATTTT; CDR3: CASSSQGGNQPQHF; D: TRBD1; J: TRBJ1-5; V: TRBV14; size: NA